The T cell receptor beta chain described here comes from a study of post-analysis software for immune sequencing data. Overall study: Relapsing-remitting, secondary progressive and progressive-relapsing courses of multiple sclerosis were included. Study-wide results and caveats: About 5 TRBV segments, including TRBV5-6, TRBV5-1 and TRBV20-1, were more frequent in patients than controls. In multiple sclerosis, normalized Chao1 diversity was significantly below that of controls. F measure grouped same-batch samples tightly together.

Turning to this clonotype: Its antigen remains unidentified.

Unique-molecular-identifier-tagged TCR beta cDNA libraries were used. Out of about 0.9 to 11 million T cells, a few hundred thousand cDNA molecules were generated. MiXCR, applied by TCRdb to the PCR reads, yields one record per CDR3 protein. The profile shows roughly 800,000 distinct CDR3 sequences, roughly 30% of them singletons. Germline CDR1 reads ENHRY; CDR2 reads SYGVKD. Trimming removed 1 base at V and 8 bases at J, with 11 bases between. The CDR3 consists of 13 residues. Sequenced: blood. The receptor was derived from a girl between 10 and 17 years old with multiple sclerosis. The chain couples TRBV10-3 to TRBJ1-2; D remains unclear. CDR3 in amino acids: CAISEWLQVGYTF. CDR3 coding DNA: TGTGCCATCAGTGAGTGGCTACAAGTCGGCTACACCTTC.